This TCR beta chain was captured by sequencing in a study of cytomegalovirus exposure and HLA in healthy donors. Findings and caveats of the study: While the bulk of TCR sequences proved rare, some public TCRs turned up in many donors. The investigators catalogued 150 to 200 TCR beta chains as cytomegalovirus-associated. The classifier reportedly diagnosed cytomegalovirus status with high specificity and sensitivity.

CDR3 size: 15 residues. V was trimmed by 4 bases and J by 2 bases, leaving 12 bases between them. Germline V gene data show CDR1 as MNHEY and CDR2 as SMNVEV (reference sequence). A note on this clone: What it binds is not known.

Here immunoSEQ multiplex PCR was the method, and the copy in TCRdb shows in-frame clones only, minus some. The sample lists over 200,000 clones, about 90% occurring once. The sequencing input was PBMCs. The J gene is TRBJ2-1, the V gene TRBV27, with D possibly being TRBD1 (6 bases). This clonotype was sampled from a woman between 25 and 40 years old in good health and CMV-seronegative. The CDR3 loop reads CASSSSDRTYNEQFF. Here the CDR3 DNA reads TGTGCCAGCAGTTCCTCGGACAGAACCTACAATGAGCAGTTCTTC.